These 20 T cell receptor beta chains originate from one sample sequenced in a study of beta chain features in type 1 diabetes. Expressed TCRB transcripts were sequenced because the entire RNA isolate underwent reverse transcription. The table came from immunoSEQ multiplex PCR; TCRdb's copy has only in-frame clones and leaves some out. The sample shows approximately 470,000 clones, 30% of them seen only once. Sequences were obtained from naive CD4+ T cells from blood. The receptors here all came from a man aged 18 to 29 in good health.

This clone has a handful of counts. The chain couples TRBV7-9 to TRBJ2-3, with a possible D match to TRBD2 (5 bases). The length of the CDR3 is 14 residues. V shed 3 bases and J shed 5 bases, with 12 bases lying between them. Germline V gives CDR1 SEHNR, CDR2 FQNEAQ (reference sequence). CDR3 coding DNA: TGTGCCAGCAGCTTCGGGGTCCCCCAAGATACGCAGTATTTT. This translates into CASSFGVPQDTQYF.

This clone has a handful of counts. Other nucleotide sequences in the sample specify the same CDR3. The chain joins TRBV7-2 to TRBJ2-5; D unclear. Between the trimmed V and J ends, which lost 2 bases and 4 bases, there was a span of 8 bases. Germline CDR1 and CDR2: SGHTA and FQGNSA. The CDR3 consists of 13 residues. CDR3 residues: CASSLLWGETQYF. The CDR3 DNA follows: TGTGCCAGCAGCTTACTGTGGGGAGAGACCCAGTACTTC.

This clone has just a few counts. The gene calls are TRBV9 and TRBJ1-2, with no clear D. V was trimmed by 4 bases and J by 5 bases, leaving 18 bases between them. The CDR3 runs to 15 residues. Germline V gives CDR1 SGDLS, CDR2 YYNGEE. CDR3 sequence: CASSPPKGAGYGYTF. The DNA for the CDR3 is TGTGCCAGCAGCCCCCCGAAAGGTGCCGGGTATGGCTACACCTTC.

The gene calls are TRBV30 and TRBJ1-3; D remains unclear. This CDR3 has 15 amino acids. The germline CDR1 and CDR2 sequences are GTSNPN and SVGIG (reference sequence). V lost 0 bases to trimming and J lost 0 bases, with 9 bases between them. The CDR3 region is CAWSVTTASGNTIYF. The CDR3 bases are TGTGCCTGGAGTGTTACTACGGCCTCTGGAAACACCATATATTTT.

The CDR3 loop is CAWKRGWDEQYF. The CDR3 DNA is TGTGCCTGGAAAAGGGGTTGGGACGAGCAGTACTTC. The chain employs TRBV30 and TRBJ2-7; a weak D match, TRBD1 (5 bases). The V and J ends lost 4 bases and 5 bases respectively, with 12 bases between them. The CDR3 has 12 amino acids. Germline V gene lookup returns CDR1 GTSNPN and CDR2 SVGIG (reference sequence).

This chain uses TRBV15 with TRBJ2-7, with D perhaps being TRBD1 or TRBD2 (5 bases each). V was cut by 1 base and J by 3 bases, with 10 bases left in between. This CDR3 region has 14 residues. Looked up from germline, CDR1 is LNHNV and CDR2 is YYDKDF (reference sequence). CDR3 residues: CATSRARESYEQYF. Written as DNA, the CDR3 is TGTGCCACCAGCAGAGCCAGGGAGAGCTACGAGCAGTACTTC.

In its sample, this clone was seen a few times. The rearrangement joins TRBV30 to TRBJ1-5, with 10 bases fitting TRBD1. The V gene end was trimmed by 2 bases and the J gene end by 6 bases; junction bases not matched to a gene: 4. Germline loops: CDR1 GTSNPN, CDR2 SVGIG (reference sequence). The CDR3 is 14 amino acids. The CDR3 nucleotides read TGTGCCTGGAGTCCGGGACAGGGGAGTCAGCCCCAGCATTTT. It yields the protein CAWSPGQGSQPQHF.

A note on this clone: The same CDR3 is also encoded by other DNA sequences in this sample. Here the CDR3 DNA reads TGCAGTGCTAGAGCAGCCTACGAGCAGTACTTC. As protein: CSARAAYEQYF. The V gene is TRBV20-1, the J gene TRBJ2-7; D gene ambiguous. This CDR3 spans 11 amino acids. Per the germline V gene, CDR1 is DFQATT and CDR2 is SNEGSKA (reference sequence). Trimming removed 1 base at V and 2 bases at J, with 3 bases between.

This chain's CDR3 is CASSPPPGGATDTQYF. The CDR3 nucleotides read TGTGCCAGCTCACCACCGCCGGGTGGGGCCACAGATACGCAGTATTTT. This rearrangement joins TRBV18 to TRBJ2-3; a weak D match, TRBD1 (5 bases). Germline V gives CDR1 KGHSH, CDR2 LQKENI. CDR3 length: 16 residues. V gave up 0 bases and J gave up 2 bases, with 12 bases separating them.

With respect to this clone: This CDR3 is also generated by other DNA sequences in the sample. The chain carries TRBV30 and TRBJ1-2; weak D call: TRBD1 (5 bases). The ends were cut back, 2 bases at V and 2 bases at J, with 9 bases in the middle. The CDR3 runs 13 residues. The germline V gene encodes CDR1 GTSNPN and CDR2 SVGIG (reference sequence). This CDR3 reads CAWSPDRNYGYTF. In nucleotides, the CDR3 is TGTGCCTGGAGTCCAGACAGAAACTATGGCTACACCTTC.

This clone came up a few times. The chain combines TRBV7-2 with TRBJ2-3, with a tentative D call TRBD2 (6 bases). This CDR3 comprises 16 residues. In germline, CDR1 is SGHTA, CDR2 FQGNSA. V dropped 1 base and J dropped 2 bases, with 13 bases sitting between them. The CDR3 DNA follows: TGTGCCAGCAGCTTAGGCGGGGCCTCGACCACAGATACGCAGTATTTT. Its translation is CASSLGGASTTDTQYF.

J is TRBJ2-4 and V is TRBV6-5; a weak D match, TRBD2 (6 bases). This CDR3 is 16 amino acids long. The germline CDR1 and CDR2 sequences are MNHEY and SVGAGI. V lost 4 bases to trimming and J lost 0 bases, with 13 bases between them. CDR3 in amino acids: CASSLSGGVAKNIQYF. The CDR3 DNA follows: TGTGCCAGCAGTTTGTCCGGGGGAGTAGCCAAAAACATTCAGTACTTC.

This clone was recorded once. The CDR3 sequence: CASSYSRTGGEQYF. The CDR3, as DNA: TGTGCCAGCAGTTACTCCCGGACAGGGGGCGAGCAGTACTTC. This chain joins TRBV6-5 and TRBJ2-7, with TRBD1 matching over 10 bases. CDR3 length: 14 amino acids. CDR1 is MNHEY and CDR2 is SVGAGI in the germline V gene. The junction had 2 bases not matched to a gene; V was cut back by 0 bases and J by 6 bases.

The V and J genes are TRBV28 and TRBJ2-7, with no clear D. This CDR3 is 13 amino acids long. Germline loops: CDR1 MDHEN, CDR2 SYDVKM. Trimming took 4 bases from V and 5 from J, leaving 12 bases between them. The CDR3, as DNA: TGTGCCAGCAGTTGGCAGAACACCCACGAGCAGTACTTC. This gives the protein CASSWQNTHEQYF.

This clone appeared a few times. This chain uses TRBV27 with TRBJ2-7; weak D call: TRBD1 (6 bases). The CDR3 has 13 residues. Trimming took 6 bases from V and 2 from J, leaving 11 bases between them. Per germline, CDR1 MNHEY and CDR2 SMNVEV (reference sequence). In DNA, the CDR3 is TGTGCCAGCAGGGGGACACCGCCCTACGAGCAGTACTTC. It translates to CASRGTPPYEQYF.

This chain connects TRBV6-1 to TRBJ2-7; D gene uncertain. The V gene's germline CDR1 is MNHNS and CDR2 SASEGT. Trimming shortened V by 1 base and J by 2 bases, and 12 bases separated the two germline ends. The CDR3 spans 15 residues. The CDR3 bases are TGTGCCAGCAGTGAAGTGCCCGCAGCCACCTACGAGCAGTACTTC. This encodes CASSEVPAATYEQYF.

This clone was picked up a small number of times. The CDR3, as DNA: TGCAGCGTTGCCCTGACTAGCGGGGGCGAGACCCAGTACTTC. This encodes CSVALTSGGETQYF. The chain has TRBV29-1 and TRBJ2-5; 12 bases fit TRBD2. Looked up from germline, CDR1 is SQVTM and CDR2 is ANQGSEA. This CDR3 spans 14 amino acids. The junction had 5 bases not matched to a gene; V was cut back by 4 bases and J by 5 bases. Variable domain in full (rest from reference TRBV29-1 and TRBJ2-5): SAVISQKPSRDICQRGTSLTIQCQVDSQVTMMFWYRQQPGQSLTLIATANQGSEATYESGFVIDKFPISRPNLTFSTLTVSNMSPEDSSIYLCSVALTSGGETQYFGPGTRLLVL.

This clone was detected a few times. The V call is TRBV4-2, the J call TRBJ2-5; TRBD2 matches at 9 bases. V trimming: 4 bases; J trimming: 5 bases; junction bases outside the gene matches: 14. CDR1 is LGHNA and CDR2 is YNFKEQ in the germline V gene. The CDR3 is 17 residues long. The CDR3 DNA reads TGTGCCAGCAGCCGAGACGTCGGACTAGCGCCGGCCGAGACCCAGTACTTC. This translates into CASSRDVGLAPAETQYF.

V gene TRBV4-1 combines with J gene TRBJ1-4; D gene unclear. The germline CDR1 and CDR2 sequences are MGHRA and YSYEKL. The V end lost 4 bases, the J end lost 8 bases, and 29 bases lay between the germline ends. This CDR3 contains 19 residues. Written as DNA, the CDR3 is TGCGCCAGCAGCCCATCCAAAGTTACCGCAAAACCCAAAGACGAAAAACTGTTTTTT. Amino acid sequence: CASSPSKVTAKPKDEKLFF.

This clone turned up a few times. Here the CDR3 reads CASSPRLAGGDTQYF. In DNA, the CDR3 is TGTGCCAGCTCACCACGACTAGCGGGAGGGGATACGCAGTATTTT. The chain is built from TRBV18 and TRBJ2-3; 14 bases map to TRBD2. V lost 1 base to trimming and J lost 6 bases; unmatched junction nucleotides: 0. This CDR3 has 15 amino acids. Per the germline V gene, CDR1 is KGHSH and CDR2 is LQKENI.